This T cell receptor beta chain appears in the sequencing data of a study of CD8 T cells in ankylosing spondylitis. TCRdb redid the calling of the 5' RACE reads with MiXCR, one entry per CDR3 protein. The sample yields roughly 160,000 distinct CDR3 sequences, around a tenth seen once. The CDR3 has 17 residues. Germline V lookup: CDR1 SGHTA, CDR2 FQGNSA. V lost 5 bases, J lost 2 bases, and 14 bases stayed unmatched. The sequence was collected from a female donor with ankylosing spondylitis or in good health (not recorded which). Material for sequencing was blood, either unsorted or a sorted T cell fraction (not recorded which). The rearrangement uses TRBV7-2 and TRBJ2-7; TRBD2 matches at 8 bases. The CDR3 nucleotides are TGTGCCAGCAGCCATTACCTAGCGGGCCTCGCCGCCTACGAGCAGTACTTC. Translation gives CASSHYLAGLAAYEQYF.